This T cell receptor (beta chain) was sequenced during a study of T cell repertoires in cytomegalovirus infection. From the reads, TCRdb called clonotypes with MiXCR, one entry per CDR3 protein. The table shows approximately 200,000 distinct CDR3 sequences, with approximately 22% occurring only once. Turning to this clonotype: One end of the junction varies from germline; a read error may be responsible.

The CDR3 is 14 residues long. Germline lookup yields CDR1 DFQATT and CDR2 SNEGSKA (reference sequence). This TCR was recovered from a human donor in good health (CMV status not recorded). Some clones in this sample may be carry-over from other donors' samples. The specimen sequenced was CD8+ T cells from PBMCs. V is TRBV20-1 and J is TRBJ2-1; tentatively, D is TRBD1 or TRBD2 (6 bases each). CDR3 region: CRATRDGGRNEQFF. The DNA for the CDR3 is TGCAGAGCTACCCGCGATGGGGGGCGGAATGAGCAGTTCTTC.